The present TCR beta chain was sequenced within a study of control samples from healthy donors and cancer patients. Assay: immunoSEQ multiplex PCR; the TCRdb copy retains only in-frame clones and omits some. Of about 140,000 clones in the sample, 85% to 90% are singletons; the top ten hold about 1.8%. Germline CDR1 reads SGHRS; CDR2 reads YFSETQ. CDR3 length: 13 residues. Trimming stripped 0 bases from V and 5 bases from J, with 6 bases between. Input material: blood. This chain uses TRBV5-1 with TRBJ2-4; D is unresolved. This receptor was identified in a man aged 18 to 35 in good health. The CDR3 is CASSLVAENIQYF. For the CDR3, the DNA is TGCGCCAGCAGCTTGGTCGCGGAAAACATTCAGTACTTC.